The rows below give T cell receptor beta chains drawn from one sample of a study of control samples from healthy donors and cancer patients. Data came from immunoSEQ multiplex PCR; TCRdb stores just in-frame clones and leaves some out. The sample holds about 92,000 clones, roughly 82% seen once. The specimen was blood. The receptors come from an older woman in good health. Each CDR3 is given with its conserved first and last residue. Fields, in order: CDR3 protein, CDR3 DNA, J gene, V gene, clone size, D gene. D genes are given only for firm matches. For some rows the clone size is stated as once, few or many, or as a class when expanded; others skip it.

CASSQDRLGGAGGYTF | TGCGCCAGCAGCCAAGACCGCCTGGGGGGGGCAGGTGGCTACACCTTC | TRBJ1-2 | TRBV4-3 | once | .
CATSERQGTNQPQHF | TGTGCCACCAGTGAAAGACAGGGAACCAATCAGCCCCAGCATTTT | TRBJ1-5 | TRBV24-1 | . | TRBD1
CASSESGNGLGYTF | TGTGCCAGCAGTGAATCGGGGAACGGACTTGGCTACACCTTC | TRBJ1-2 | TRBV25-1 | . | .
CASSRTGAYEQYF | TGTGCCAGCAGTCGGACAGGGGCCTACGAGCAGTACTTC | TRBJ2-7 | TRBV25-1 | . | TRBD1
CASRREETGSYEQYF | TGCGCCAGCAGACGTGAAGAGACAGGGTCCTACGAGCAGTACTTC | TRBJ2-7 | TRBV5-1 | few | TRBD1
CASSRGTGYEQYF | TGTGCCAGCAGCAGAGGGACAGGCTACGAGCAGTACTTC | TRBJ2-7 | TRBV5-4 | . | TRBD1
CASSSTVPQETQYF | TGTGCCAGCAGTTCCACAGTACCCCAAGAGACCCAGTACTTC | TRBJ2-5 | TRBV28 | . | .
CASTLGQLREQYF | TGTGCCAGCACCCTAGGACAGTTAAGGGAGCAGTACTTC | TRBJ2-7 | TRBV12-3/TRBV12-4 | once | .
CASSLDYTGELFF | TGTGCCAGCAGTCTGGACTACACCGGGGAGCTGTTTTTT | TRBJ2-2 | TRBV6-6 | . | .
CASGTGNMNTEAFF | TGCGCCAGCGGGACAGGGAACATGAACACTGAAGCTTTCTTT | TRBJ1-1 | TRBV5-1 | . | TRBD1
CASSPSDHSGKQYF | TGTGCCAGCAGCCCCTCGGACCACTCGGGGAAGCAGTACTTC | TRBJ2-7 | TRBV5-6 | . | .
CASSDDSSGNQPQHF | TGCGCCAGCAGTGATGACAGCTCTGGCAATCAGCCCCAGCATTTT | TRBJ1-5 | TRBV10-1 | . | .
CASSFQGTDTQYF | TGTGCCAGCAGTTTCCAGGGCACAGATACGCAGTATTTT | TRBJ2-3 | TRBV12-3/TRBV12-4 | . | .
CASSYSRFYEQYF | TGTGCCAGCAGTTACTCGCGGTTCTACGAGCAGTACTTC | TRBJ2-7 | TRBV6-5 | few | .
CASSLGFRQGGYNEQFF | TGTGCCAGCAGTTTGGGCTTCCGGCAGGGGGGCTACAATGAGCAGTTCTTC | TRBJ2-1 | TRBV27 | . | .
CASSLVSHSYEQYF | TGTGCTAGCAGCTTAGTATCCCATTCCTACGAGCAGTACTTC | TRBJ2-7 | TRBV7-7 | . | .
CASSLAGGTLDGYTF | TGTGCCAGCAGCTTAGCGGGGGGAACCCTGGATGGCTACACCTTC | TRBJ1-2 | TRBV7-2 | . | .
CASSSTTDTQYF | TGTGCCAGCAGTTCAACCACAGATACGCAGTATTTT | TRBJ2-3 | TRBV28 | . | .
CASRGSRDPLMETQYF | TGTGCCAGTAGGGGAAGCCGGGACCCCCTTATGGAGACCCAGTACTTC | TRBJ2-5 | TRBV19 | . | .
CASSQGASGPTYEQYF | TGCGCCAGCAGCCAAGGGGCTTCAGGCCCGACCTACGAGCAGTACTTC | TRBJ2-7 | TRBV5-1 | . | .
CASSTTVNTEAFF | TGTGCCAGCAGTACTACAGTTAACACTGAAGCTTTCTTT | TRBJ1-1 | TRBV12-3/TRBV12-4 | . | .
CASSLSRDTANTEAFF | TGTGCCAGCAGTCTAAGTCGGGACACCGCCAACACTGAAGCTTTCTTT | TRBJ1-1 | TRBV2 | . | .
CASSLKRGTQETQYF | TGTGCCAGCAGTTTAAAACGGGGGACCCAAGAGACCCAGTACTTC | TRBJ2-5 | TRBV5-4 | . | .
CASSATGGDQPQHF | TGTGCCAGCAGCGCGACAGGGGGGGATCAGCCCCAGCATTTT | TRBJ1-5 | TRBV7-8 | few | TRBD1
CASTEGGAAEQFF | TGTGCCAGCACTGAAGGGGGGGCTGCTGAGCAGTTCTTC | TRBJ2-1 | TRBV13 | . | .
CASSGGRDSVQNEKLFF | TGTGCCAGCAGCGGAGGGAGGGATAGCGTGCAGAATGAAAAACTGTTTTTT | TRBJ1-4 | TRBV9 | . | .
CASSLLVVRTDTQYF | TGTGCCAGCAGCCTCTTGGTGGTCCGCACAGATACGCAGTATTTT | TRBJ2-3 | TRBV6-2/TRBV6-3 | once | .
CASSSRFNSPLHF | TGTGCCAGCAGCTCCCGGTTTAATTCACCCCTCCACTTT | TRBJ1-6 | TRBV7-2 | . | .
CASSPRPGTGIEAFF | TGTGCCAGCAGCCCCCGTCCCGGGACAGGGATTGAAGCTTTCTTT | TRBJ1-1 | TRBV9 | . | TRBD1
CASSTPGQGGDEQYF | TGTGCCAGCAGTACCCCGGGACAGGGCGGAGACGAGCAGTACTTC | TRBJ2-7 | TRBV6-2/TRBV6-3 | few | TRBD1
CATSGGPDYSGNTIYF | TGTGCCACCAGTGGAGGGCCTGACTACTCTGGAAACACCATATATTTT | TRBJ1-3 | TRBV24-1 | . | .
CASRQGNYGYTF | TGTGCCAGCAGGCAGGGGAACTATGGCTACACCTTC | TRBJ1-2 | TRBV6-5 | . | .
CASSYSTEPYNEQFF | TGTGCCAGCAGTTACTCAACAGAACCCTACAATGAGCAGTTCTTC | TRBJ2-1 | TRBV6-5 | . | .
CASSLGYYNSPLHF | TGTGCCAGCAGTTTAGGGTATTATAATTCACCCCTCCACTTT | TRBJ1-6 | TRBV27 | . | .
CASSQPPRGQGDEKLFF | TGCGCCAGCAGCCAGCCTCCACGGGGACAGGGAGATGAAAAACTGTTTTTT | TRBJ1-4 | TRBV4-1 | . | TRBD1
CASSQDSSIYEQYF | TGTGCCAGCAGTCAGGACAGCTCGATCTACGAGCAGTACTTC | TRBJ2-7 | TRBV27 | . | .
CASSQDGRRVIPNNEQYF | TGTGCCAGCAGCCAAGACGGGCGGAGGGTCATCCCGAATAACGAGCAGTACTTC | TRBJ2-7 | TRBV3-1/TRBV3-2 | once | .
CASSQVVSGGPSYEQYF | TGCGCCAGCAGCCAAGTGGTTAGCGGGGGGCCGTCCTACGAGCAGTACTTC | TRBJ2-7 | TRBV4-3 | . | TRBD2
CASSPGTPKSSEQYF | TGCGCCAGCAGCCCCGGGACTCCGAAATCGTCCGAGCAGTACTTC | TRBJ2-7 | TRBV4-1 | . | .
CASSTAGPRDTGELFF | TGTGCCAGCAGCACGGCGGGCCCCAGGGACACCGGGGAGCTGTTTTTT | TRBJ2-2 | TRBV21-1 | . | .
CASSQQGNEKLFF | TGTGCCAGCAGTCAACAGGGTAATGAAAAACTGTTTTTT | TRBJ1-4 | TRBV12-3/TRBV12-4 | . | .
CASSQDREVNSPLHF | TGTGCCAGCAGCCAAGACAGGGAGGTTAATTCACCCCTCCACTTT | TRBJ1-6 | TRBV3-1/TRBV3-2 | . | .
CASSSTGEMDTF | TGTGCCAGCAGTTCAACAGGGGAGATGGACACCTTC | TRBJ1-2 | TRBV28 | . | TRBD1
CASSQGLAGGETQYF | TGTGCCAGCAGCCAAGGACTAGCGGGGGGAGAGACCCAGTACTTC | TRBJ2-5 | TRBV3-1/TRBV3-2 | few | TRBD2
CASSEWSSGLNEQFF | TGTGCCAGCAGTGAATGGTCTAGCGGGCTTAATGAGCAGTTCTTC | TRBJ2-1 | TRBV2 | . | TRBD2
CASSLGFRDGPDEQFF | TGTGCCAGCAGCTTGGGTTTTCGGGATGGTCCGGATGAGCAGTTCTTC | TRBJ2-1 | TRBV5-8 | . | .
CASSLRGDYGYTF | TGTGCCAGCAGCCTCAGGGGTGACTATGGCTACACCTTC | TRBJ1-2 | TRBV3-1/TRBV3-2 | . | .
CASSLDTIYEQYF | TGCGCCAGCAGCTTGGATACGATTTACGAGCAGTACTTC | TRBJ2-7 | TRBV5-1 | few | .
CASSPFQDTQYF | TGTGCCAGCTCACCATTTCAGGATACGCAGTATTTT | TRBJ2-3 | TRBV18 | . | .
CASMGGGNIQYF | TGTGCCAGCATGGGTGGGGGAAACATTCAGTACTTC | TRBJ2-4 | TRBV2 | . | .
CAIRGRTEAFF | TGTGCCATACGAGGGAGGACTGAAGCTTTCTTT | TRBJ1-1 | TRBV10-3 | . | .
CASSQQGSYNEQFF | TGTGCCAGCAGCCAACAGGGCTCCTACAATGAGCAGTTCTTC | TRBJ2-1 | TRBV3-1/TRBV3-2 | . | .
CASRATGRGNYGYTF | TGTGCCAGCAGGGCTACGGGACGAGGAAACTATGGCTACACCTTC | TRBJ1-2 | TRBV27 | . | .